This T cell receptor (beta chain) was found in a study of shared clonotypes between healthy human individuals. Study-level findings and limits: Among non-shared clonotypes, generation probabilities were lower than among those shared by all four donors. In the sorted subsets, rarefaction showed sequencing was incomplete despite large depth.

CDR1 is MNHEY, CDR2 SMNVEV, per germline (reference sequence). The V gene end was trimmed by 5 bases and the J gene end by 11 bases; junction bases not matched to a gene: 15. This CDR3 comprises 17 residues. At deep level, the assay was performed. Some clones are missing from TCRdb's copy, which holds only in-frame ones; the method was immunoSEQ multiplex PCR. The data contain about 960,000 clones, approximately 76% of them singletons. This clone was counted a single time. No antigen is known for it. The TCR sequence derives from a man between 18 and 29 years old in good health. This rearrangement joins TRBV27 to TRBJ1-6; 10 bases align to TRBD1. Sequences were obtained from memory CD4+ T cells sorted from blood. This sample's subset: CD45RA-negative fraction. For the CDR3, the DNA is TGTGCCAGCAGTCCGCCCCGGGACAGGGGCATAGTGGCACCCCTCCACTTT. This codes for CASSPPRDRGIVAPLHF.